This paragraph covers one TCR beta chain sequence. No antigen is known for it. The conserved phenylalanine or tryptophan is not found at the CDR3 terminus, so this likely reflects a read error. TCRdb analysed the 5' RACE reads with MiXCR anew, one entry per CDR3 protein. Here the sample spans under 45,000 distinct CDR3 sequences, roughly 31% being singletons. From germline, CDR1 is SEHNR and CDR2 FQNEAQ (reference sequence). CDR3 length: 16 amino acids. V was cut by 1 base and J by 6 bases, with 15 bases left in between. Findings of the study overall: Greatest tumor Treg TCR overlap was with tumor naive CD4+ cells. Tumor memory CD4+ T cell TCR gene usage was found to cluster with blood and lymph node memory CD4+ cells and with lymph node naive CD4+ cells.

Sequencing was carried out using tumor-infiltrating memory CD4+ T cells sorted from the breast tumor. This sample's subset: memory CD4+ T cells, CD4+CD45RO+CD25-. The V gene is TRBV7-9, the J gene TRBJ2-2; weak D call: TRBD2 (5 bases). The clonotype originates from a female donor with breast cancer. The CDR3 bases are TGTGCCAGCAGCTTAGATTGGAGGCGTTGGTCCGGGGAGCTGTTTCTT. It is translated as CASSLDWRRWSGELFL.